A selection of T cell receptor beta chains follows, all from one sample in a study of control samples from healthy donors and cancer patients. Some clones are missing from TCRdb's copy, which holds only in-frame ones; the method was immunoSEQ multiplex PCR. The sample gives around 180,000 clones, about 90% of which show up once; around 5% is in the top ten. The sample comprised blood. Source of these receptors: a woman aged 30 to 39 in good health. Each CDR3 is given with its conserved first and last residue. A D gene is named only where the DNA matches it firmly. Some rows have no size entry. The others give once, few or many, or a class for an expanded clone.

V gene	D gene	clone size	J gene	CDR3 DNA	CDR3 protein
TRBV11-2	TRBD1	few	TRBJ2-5	TGTGCCAGCAGCACGGGACAGGGAGGGAGAGGGGGCCAAGAGACCCAGTACTTC	CASSTGQGGRGGQETQYF
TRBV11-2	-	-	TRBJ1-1	TGTGCCAGCAGCTCGCCCGCGAACACTGAAGCTTTCTTT	CASSSPANTEAFF
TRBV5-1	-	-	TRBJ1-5	TGCGCCAGCAGCGCCACGGGGTCTAGCAATCAGCCCCAGCATTTT	CASSATGSSNQPQHF
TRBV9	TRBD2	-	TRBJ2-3	TGTGCCAGCAGCGTTAGCGGGGGACCCACAGATACGCAGTATTTT	CASSVSGGPTDTQYF
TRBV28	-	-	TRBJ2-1	TGTGCCAGCAGTCCGAGAAACAATGAGCAGTTCTTC	CASSPRNNEQFF
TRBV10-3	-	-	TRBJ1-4	TGTGCCATCAGTGAGTCGGTCGAGAGTCAACTGTTTTTT	CAISESVESQLFF
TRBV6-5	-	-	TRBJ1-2	TGTGCCAGCAGGGTTCATCCTGCAGAAGGCTACACCTTC	CASRVHPAEGYTF
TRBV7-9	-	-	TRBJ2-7	TGTGCCAGCAGCTTAGGTCACAGCTACGAGCAGTACTTC	CASSLGHSYEQYF
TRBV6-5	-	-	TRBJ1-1	TGTGCCAGCAACTTAGGGACGGCGAACACTGAAGCTTTCTTT	CASNLGTANTEAFF
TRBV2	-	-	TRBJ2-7	TGTGCCAGCAGTGAGGCACGAACCTACGAGCAGTACTTC	CASSEARTYEQYF
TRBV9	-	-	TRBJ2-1	TGTGCCAGCAGCGGAGACATCGGCCTTTCCTACAATGAGCAGTTCTTC	CASSGDIGLSYNEQFF
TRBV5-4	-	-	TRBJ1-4	TGTGCCAGCAGCTTCCCTGGGCAGGGTGAAAAACTGTTTTTT	CASSFPGQGEKLFF
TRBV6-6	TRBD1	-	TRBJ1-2	TGTGCCAGCAGTTACGGACAGGGCGGCTATGGCTACACCTTC	CASSYGQGGYGYTF
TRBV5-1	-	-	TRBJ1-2	TGCGCCAGCAGCTTTCAGACAGCCCCGGAATATGGCTACACCTTC	CASSFQTAPEYGYTF
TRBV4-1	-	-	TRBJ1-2	TGCGCCAGCAGCCAAGATTTTAGCAGGGCGGGCTATGGCTACACCTTC	CASSQDFSRAGYGYTF
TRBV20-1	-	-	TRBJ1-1	TGCAGTGCTAGTAGGGGTTTCACTGAAGCTTTCTTT	CSASRGFTEAFF
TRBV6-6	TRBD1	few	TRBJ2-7	TGTGCCAGCAGATTGTCACCGGGACAGGGAAGCCACGAGCAGTACTTC	CASRLSPGQGSHEQYF
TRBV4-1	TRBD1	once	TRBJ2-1	TGCGCCAGCAGCCATTCGACAGGGAGAACAACAAATGAGCAGTTCTTC	CASSHSTGRTTNEQFF
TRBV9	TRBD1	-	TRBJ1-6	TGTGCCAGCAGCGGGGGGGACAGGAATAATTCACCCCTCCACTTT	CASSGGDRNNSPLHF
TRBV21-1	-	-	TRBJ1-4	TGTGCCAGCAGCGCAAGTCCCTCGGTAGGGGAAAAACTGTTTTTT	CASSASPSVGEKLFF
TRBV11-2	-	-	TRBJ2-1	TGTGCCAGCAGCTTATATCGGACACAACCCGCCGAGCAGTTCTTC	CASSLYRTQPAEQFF
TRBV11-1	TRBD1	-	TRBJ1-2	TGTGCCAGCAGCTCTACTAAACGGGACAGCTATGGCTACACCTTC	CASSSTKRDSYGYTF
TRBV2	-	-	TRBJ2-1	TGTGCCAGCGGATTCGACATAGCGAGCAATGAGCAGTTCTTC	CASGFDIASNEQFF
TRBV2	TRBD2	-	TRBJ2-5	TGTGCCAGCATTTTAGCGGGGGGAAGAGAGACCCAGTACTTC	CASILAGGRETQYF
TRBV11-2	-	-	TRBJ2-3	TGTGCCAGCAGCTTAAGGGCAGGATCAGATACGCAGTATTTT	CASSLRAGSDTQYF
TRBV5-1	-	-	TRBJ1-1	TGCGCCAGCAGCTTGAGATGGGGGGAATTCACTGAAGCTTTCTTT	CASSLRWGEFTEAFF
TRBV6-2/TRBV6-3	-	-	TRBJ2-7	TGTGCCAGCAGTTACTCCCGACAGCCTCCCTACGAGCAGTACTTC	CASSYSRQPPYEQYF
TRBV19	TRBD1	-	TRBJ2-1	TGTGCCAGTAGTATGGGGACAGGGGCTGAGCAGTTCTTC	CASSMGTGAEQFF